This TCR beta chain was identified during a study of radiation and T cells in renal cell carcinoma (dated by TCRdb to the early 2020s). As for the study more broadly: Samples came from a clinical trial, in which primary renal cell carcinomas received 15 Gy stereotactic body radiation therapy followed by nephrectomy 4 weeks later. TCR beta sequencing covered around 50 samples in total, comprising 25 or so tumors and roughly 27 peripheral blood samples. Across all 50 or so samples, under 5,000,000 unique CDR3 nucleotide sequences encoding some 3,000,000 unique CDR3 amino acid sequences were identified.

TCR beta libraries were generated from genomic DNA with the immunoSEQ kit, following the manufacturer's recommendations. For library preparation, a first multiplex PCR was performed with proprietary primers, followed by a second PCR in which unique barcodes were added, and bead cleanups were performed after each round. Each sample batch included a kit-provided positive control reaction and a negative control reaction. The final libraries were assessed on an Agilent 4200 TapeStation D1000 ScreenTape, pooled by volume, and quantified by qPCR. Sequencing was performed on an Illumina NextSeq500 with a MidOutput 150-cycle cartridge, and 156 Read1 and 15 Index1 cycles were run with kit custom primers. The pooled library was loaded at roughly 0.93 pM, with an approximately 21% PhiX control spiked in. Concerning the study's data processing: Vendor-processed data were analyzed in R, with a clonotype defined as all T cells sharing the same CDR3 nucleotide sequence. For clone abundance analyses, frequencies were normalized to the 10,000 most abundant clones per sample. Public T cell clones, which averaged fewer than five per sample, were excluded before analysis. Tumor-enriched and baseline blood-enriched clonotypes were defined by at least a 32-fold difference in abundance between compartments. A beta-binomial differential abundance model was used to identify clonotypes that expanded or contracted between blood time points. The Baroni-Urbani and Buser coefficient was used to measure tumor-blood repertoire similarity, and groups were compared with two-tailed Wilcoxon tests in R. As stored in TCRdb, this immuneACCESS dataset retains in-frame rearrangements with V and J assigned. A fraction of the clones does not appear; measured against another copy, unresolved V genes explain less than half of the discrepancy, and the remainder lacks a known reason. D and trimming come from the DNA, and the V and J calls and clone size come from that table. The sample data list fewer than 90,000 clones, and about 86% of these were observed just once. 20% to 25% of the sample comes from the top ten.

The CDR3 runs 14 amino acids, cysteine and phenylalanine included. Only the CDR3 portion is preserved as DNA: 42 bases, with reading frame beginning at the first base. CDR1 and CDR2, per the germline V gene (reference sequence), are GTSNPN and SVGIG. V is pared back by 3 bases and J by 3 bases, with 15 bases lying between the germline termini. Overall study results and their limits: Effects of radiation dose or scheduling on the TCR repertoire could not be addressed with the single-armed trial design. No pretreatment tumor biopsies were available, so the baseline intratumoral presence of clonotypes could not be determined. In blood, the top tumor clonotypes increased between baseline and 2 weeks post-radiation and then shrank by 4 weeks, which suggests that tumor-resident clones expanded only transiently. Blood repertoire dynamics were not followed beyond 4 weeks after treatment.

A word on this clone: Its antigen target is currently unknown. Base quality data are lacking; no much larger clone is found one base away.

The time point label of this sample denotes: blood 2 weeks post-SBRT. Reading the label with the study, this specimen's treatment or condition is: 15 Gy SBRT to primary tumor, nephrectomy 4 weeks later. To follow tumor-enriched clonotypes, peripheral blood was collected serially from radiation-treated patients at baseline and again at 2 weeks and 4 weeks after SBRT. All patients had renal cell carcinoma with clear cell pathology. Genomic DNA for TCR sequencing was prepared using the QIAamp DNA Blood Mini Kit (Qiagen). Only samples passing all quality control checks were included in the analyses. The chain uses TRBV30 and TRBJ2-7; the D region may be TRBD1 or TRBD2, each matching 7 bases equally. The specimen comprised blood, sampled from a patient whose treatment included radiotherapy and nephrectomy. The receptor's source is a woman in her forties or fifties with renal cell carcinoma. The CDR3 here reads CAWRQGGGFYEQYF. The DNA is TGTGCCTGGAGGCAGGGGGGGGGTTTCTACGAGCAGTACTTC.